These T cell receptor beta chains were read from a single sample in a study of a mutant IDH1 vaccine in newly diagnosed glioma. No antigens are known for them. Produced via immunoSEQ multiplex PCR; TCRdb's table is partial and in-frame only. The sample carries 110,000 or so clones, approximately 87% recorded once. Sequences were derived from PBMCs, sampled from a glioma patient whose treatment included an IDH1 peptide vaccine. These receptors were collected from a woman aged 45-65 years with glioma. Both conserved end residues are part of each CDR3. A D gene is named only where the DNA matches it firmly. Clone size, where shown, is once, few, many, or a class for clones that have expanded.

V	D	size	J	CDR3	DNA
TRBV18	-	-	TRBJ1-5	CASSPPGGHQPQHF	TGTGCCAGCTCACCACCGGGGGGGCATCAGCCCCAGCATTTT
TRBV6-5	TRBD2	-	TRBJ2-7	CASSYGTSGYEQYF	TGTGCCAGCAGTTACGGGACTAGCGGTTACGAGCAGTACTTC
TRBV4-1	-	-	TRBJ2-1	CASSPRDFRYNEQFF	TGCGCCAGCAGCCCACGGGACTTTAGATACAATGAGCAGTTCTTC
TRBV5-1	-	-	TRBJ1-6	CASSLAARTNSPLHF	TGCGCCAGCAGCTTGGCCGCACGGACCAATTCACCCCTCCACTTT
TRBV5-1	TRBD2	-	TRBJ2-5	CASSLGGGLQETQYF	TGCGCCAGCAGCTTAGGCGGGGGATTACAAGAGACCCAGTACTTC
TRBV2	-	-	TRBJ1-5	CASSTQGVGNQPQHF	TGTGCCAGCAGTACTCAGGGAGTGGGCAATCAGCCCCAGCATTTT
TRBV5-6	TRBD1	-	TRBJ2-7	CASNQGEHYEQYF	TGTGCCAGCAACCAGGGGGAACACTACGAGCAGTACTTC
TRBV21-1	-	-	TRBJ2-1	CASSKESWTGGWNEQFF	TGTGCCAGCAGCAAGGAGTCCTGGACAGGGGGTTGGAATGAGCAGTTCTTC
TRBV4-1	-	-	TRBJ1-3	CASSREGRSSGNTIYF	TGCGCCAGCAGCCGAGAGGGACGTAGCTCTGGAAACACCATATATTTT
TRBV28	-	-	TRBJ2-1	CASSLGGSSYNEQFF	TGTGCCAGCAGTTTGGGAGGTTCCTCCTACAATGAGCAGTTCTTC
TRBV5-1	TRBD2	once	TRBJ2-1	CASTLAGGEQFF	TGCGCCAGCACCCTAGCGGGAGGCGAGCAGTTCTTC
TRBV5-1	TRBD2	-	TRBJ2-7	CASSLRTSGLKGLSRSYEQYF	TGCGCCAGCAGCTTGAGGACTAGCGGGTTAAAGGGATTATCAAGGTCCTACGAGCAGTACTTC
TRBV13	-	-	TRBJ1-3	CASSLDRNSGNTIYF	TGTGCCAGCAGCTTGGACCGGAACTCTGGAAACACCATATATTTT
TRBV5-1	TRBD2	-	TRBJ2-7	CASSLGTSSYEQYF	TGCGCCAGCAGCTTGGGGACTAGCTCCTACGAGCAGTACTTC
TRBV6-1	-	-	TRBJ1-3	CASSRTLLGGNTIYF	TGTGCCAGCAGTCGGACGCTCCTCGGCGGAAACACCATATATTTT
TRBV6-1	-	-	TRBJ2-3	CASIRPNPDTQYF	TGTGCCAGCATAAGGCCAAACCCAGATACGCAGTATTTT
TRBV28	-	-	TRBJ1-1	CASSQVTELNTEAFF	TGTGCCAGCAGTCAAGTCACAGAGTTGAACACTGAAGCTTTCTTT
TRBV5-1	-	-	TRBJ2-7	CASSLVRHRTDSRGNEQYF	TGCGCCAGCAGCTTGGTTCGGCACCGCACCGATTCCAGAGGGAACGAGCAGTACTTC
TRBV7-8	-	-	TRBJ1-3	CASSPHRVLWNTIYF	TGTGCCAGCAGCCCCCACAGGGTTCTATGGAACACCATATATTTT
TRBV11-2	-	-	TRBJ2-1	CASSYEPNYNEQFF	TGTGCCAGCAGCTATGAACCGAACTACAATGAGCAGTTCTTC
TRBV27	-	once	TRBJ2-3	CASSLSLLGSDTQYF	TGTGCCAGCAGTTTATCCCTCCTAGGATCAGATACGCAGTATTTT
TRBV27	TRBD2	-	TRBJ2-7	CASSSQREISYEQYF	TGTGCCAGCAGTTCCCAGCGGGAGATATCCTACGAGCAGTACTTC
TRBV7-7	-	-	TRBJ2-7	CASRPASYEQYF	TGTGCTAGCCGACCGGCTTCCTACGAGCAGTACTTC